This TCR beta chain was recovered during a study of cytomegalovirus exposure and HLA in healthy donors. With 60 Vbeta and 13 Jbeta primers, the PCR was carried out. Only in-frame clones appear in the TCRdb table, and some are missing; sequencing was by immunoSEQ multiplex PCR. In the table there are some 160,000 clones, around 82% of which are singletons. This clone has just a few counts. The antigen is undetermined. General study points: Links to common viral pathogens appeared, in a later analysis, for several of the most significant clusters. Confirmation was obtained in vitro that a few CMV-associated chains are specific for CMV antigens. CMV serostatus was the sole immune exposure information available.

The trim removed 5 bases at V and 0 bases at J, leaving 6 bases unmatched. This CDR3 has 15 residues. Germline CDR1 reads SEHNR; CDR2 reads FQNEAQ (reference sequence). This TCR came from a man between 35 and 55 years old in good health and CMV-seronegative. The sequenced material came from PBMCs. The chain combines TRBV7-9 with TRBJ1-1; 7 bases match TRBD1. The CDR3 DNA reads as TGTGCCAGCAGCGCGTTGGACAGGATGAACACTGAAGCTTTCTTT. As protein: CASSALDRMNTEAFF.